This passage covers 21 T cell receptor beta chains from one sample sequenced in a study of glioma-infiltrating T cells. The iRepertoire nested amplicon-rescue multiplex PCR amplified TCR alpha and beta CDR3s from RNA. TCRdb used MiXCR to reprocess the multiplex PCR reads, holding one entry per CDR3 protein. The top ten clones hold 9.5% to 15% of a sample with 300,000 to 400,000 distinct CDR3 sequences, roughly two fifths of them seen once. Source material: glioma tissue, nonneoplastic brain tissue, or PBMCs (not recorded which). The receptors stem from a human donor with low-grade glioma or glioblastoma, undergoing nonglioma brain surgery, or in good health (not recorded which).

As regards this clonotype: The CDR3 ends on some other residue instead of the conserved phenylalanine or tryptophan, so this is likely a read error. This rearrangement joins TRBV6-2 or TRBV6-3 to TRBJ1-5; D is ambiguous. The CDR3 has 11 residues. V was trimmed by 5 bases and J by 11 bases, leaving 10 bases between them. In germline, CDR1 is MNHEY, CDR2 SVGEGT. This chain's CDR3 is CASSATRTQHL. The CDR3 DNA reads TGTGCCAGCAGTGCCACCCGGACCCAGCATCTT.

A note on this clonotype: The conserved phenylalanine or tryptophan normally closing the CDR3 is absent here, so this likely arose from a read error. It is unclear where the CDR3 begins or ends on the DNA, so no DNA is shown, and the CDR3 is as TCRdb lists it. Here the CDR3 reads CASTLQGLSNEAFS. The V call is TRBV28, the J call TRBJ1-1; TRBD1, the table's D call, lacks a check against the DNA. The CDR3 sequence runs 14 residues, both termini included. Germline V CDR1 and CDR2: MDHEN, SYDVKM.

This clonotype appeared many times. This sequence joins TRBV6-5 and TRBJ1-1; TRBD1 is a possible D gene (5 bases). Germline loops: CDR1 MNHEY, CDR2 SVGAGI. V gave up 1 base and J gave up 4 bases, with 13 bases separating them. The CDR3 totals 15 residues. As DNA, the CDR3 is TGTGCCAGCAGTTACTATCCGGGGGTAGGCACTGAAGCTTTCTTT. Amino acid sequence: CASSYYPGVGTEAFF.

In the case of this clonotype: Mismatch with germline at one junction end may stem from a read error. The V call is TRBV27, the J call TRBJ2-2; D is undetermined. Germline CDR1 reads MNHEY; CDR2 reads SMNVEV (reference sequence). The length of the CDR3 is 16 residues. CDR3 amino acids: CASGFIAFSNTGELFF. CDR3 DNA sequence: TGTGCCAGCGGTTTTATCGCGTTCTCGAACACCGGGGAGCTGTTTTTT.

This clonotype has only a few counts. The chain carries TRBV28 and TRBJ2-4, with 7 positions matching TRBD1. V shed 7 bases, J shed 2 bases, and the junction held 5 bases outside the gene matches. CDR3 size: 14 residues. Per the germline V gene, CDR1 is MDHEN and CDR2 is SYDVKM. The CDR3 loop is CASKLQGPKNIQYF. The DNA of the CDR3 is TGTGCCAGCAAGTTACAGGGGCCCAAAAACATTCAGTACTTC.

V usage is TRBV20-1 and J usage is TRBJ2-5, with TRBD1 matching 7 bases. Germline CDR1 DFQATT, CDR2 SNEGSKA (reference sequence). The ends lost 7 bases at V and 12 bases at J; junction bases unmatched: 17. The CDR3 has 13 amino acids. Written as DNA, the CDR3 is TGCAGTGGGGGACAGCCGCCTCACCGAGAGAAGTACTTC. As protein: CSGGQPPHREKYF.

V is TRBV19 and J is TRBJ2-1, with 13 bases fitting TRBD2. V dropped 6 bases and J dropped 9; count of bases not matched to a gene: 5. This CDR3 contains 14 residues. From germline, CDR1 is LNHDA and CDR2 SQIVND (reference sequence). The CDR3 coding sequence is TGTGCCAGTAGCGGACTAGCGGGAGTCATTGAGCAGTTCTTC. Amino acid sequence: CASSGLAGVIEQFF.

There are many counts of this clonotype. The chain has TRBV15 and TRBJ2-1; TRBD2 agrees at 11 bases. CDR3 length equals 17 residues. In germline, CDR1 is LNHNV, CDR2 YYDKDF (reference sequence). V was clipped by 0 bases and J by 6 bases; unmatched bases: 7. The chain's CDR3 is CATSRDAGLAGSNEQFF. The CDR3 nucleotides read TGTGCCACCAGCAGAGATGCAGGACTAGCGGGTTCCAATGAGCAGTTCTTC.

This clonotype was observed at least ten times. This sequence joins TRBV20-1 and TRBJ2-7; 9 nucleotides line up with TRBD1. The CDR3 contains 14 residues. Germline V CDR1 and CDR2: DFQATT, SNEGSKA (reference sequence). Losses at the gene ends were 5 bases for V and 1 base for J; bases not matched to a gene: 6. CDR3 in DNA: TGCAGTGCTTCCCGGGACAGGGCGTCCTACGAGCAGTACTTC. Encoded protein: CSASRDRASYEQYF.

This clonotype was seen at least ten times. The V and J genes are TRBV2 and TRBJ2-3, with 10 bases identical to TRBD2. From germline, CDR1 is SNHLY and CDR2 FYNNEI. Unmatched junction bases numbered 9, after V lost 0 bases and J lost 3 bases. The CDR3 consists of 18 residues. Here the CDR3 reads CASSEALQSSGSTDTQYF. CDR3 nucleotide sequence: TGTGCCAGCAGTGAAGCGCTTCAGTCTAGCGGGAGTACAGATACGCAGTATTTT.

The table lists this clonotype with a few counts. The V gene is TRBV28, the J gene TRBJ1-5; D may be TRBD1 (5 bases). This CDR3 spans 18 amino acids. Trimming took off 2 bases at V and 0 bases at J, with 17 bases between the two ends. CDR1 is MDHEN, CDR2 SYDVKM, per germline. CDR3 nucleotide sequence: TGTGCCAGCAGTTTAGACCCCGGGGCGGGCTATAGCAATCAGCCCCAGCATTTT. This encodes CASSLDPGAGYSNQPQHF.

This sequence joins TRBV5-1 and TRBJ1-6; a weak D match, TRBD1 (5 bases). The germline gives CDR1 SGHRS, CDR2 YFSETQ. The CDR3 loop spans 13 amino acids. The CDR3 loop is CASTGERNSPLHF. The CDR3 bases are TGCGCATCGACGGGGGAAAGGAATTCACCCCTCCACTTT.

This clonotype was observed at least ten times. The gene calls are TRBV28 and TRBJ2-1; TRBD2 aligns across 8 bases. In germline, CDR1 is MDHEN, CDR2 SYDVKM. The V gene end was trimmed by 4 bases and the J gene end by 4 bases; junction bases not matched to a gene: 3. This CDR3 is 14 amino acids long. The chain's CDR3 is CASSWASGYNEQFF. The CDR3 nucleotides read TGTGCCAGCAGTTGGGCTAGCGGGTACAATGAGCAGTTCTTC. Drawing the rest from reference TRBV28 and TRBJ2-1, the complete variable domain is DVKVTQSSRYLVKRTGEKVFLECVQDMDHENMFWYRQDPGLGLRLIYFSYDVKMKEKGDIPEGYSVSREKKERFSLILESASTNQTSMYLCASSWASGYNEQFFGPGTRLTVL.

In regard to this clonotype: Since a much larger clone is just one base distant, this may be a read error. The genes are TRBV20-1 and TRBJ2-7, with a possible D match to TRBD1 (5 bases). Germline assignment: CDR1 DFQATT and CDR2 SNEGSKA (reference sequence). With 3 bases removed from V and 4 bases from J, the gap between germline ends came to 10 bases. This CDR3 has 12 residues. The CDR3: CSASRVQYEQYF. In nucleotides, the CDR3 is TGCAGTGCTAGCAGGGTTCAGTACGAGCAGTACTTC.

The chain uses TRBV4-3 and TRBJ2-7, with 7 bases that match TRBD2. V lost 1 base and J lost 2; bases outside the gene matches: 11. CDR3 length: 17 residues. In germline, CDR1 is LGHNA, CDR2 YSLEER. CDR3 region: CASSQVARLAAPYEQYF. DNA for the CDR3: TGCGCCAGCAGCCAAGTGGCGAGGCTAGCGGCCCCCTACGAGCAGTACTTC.

Regarding this clonotype: A much larger clone lies one base from this, so it may be a read error. The chain recombines TRBV6-1 with TRBJ1-2; no reliable D call. The germline V gene encodes CDR1 MNHNS and CDR2 SASEGT. CDR3 size: 15 residues. The CDR3 coding sequence is TGTGCCATCAGTGAGTGGAACAGCATCAACTATGGCTACACCTTC. This codes for CAISEWNSINYGYTF.

The sample holds a few counts of this clonotype. The chain is built from TRBV20-1 and TRBJ2-1, with 11 positions matching TRBD2. Germline CDR1 DFQATT, CDR2 SNEGSKA (reference sequence). This CDR3 comprises 20 residues. V lost 2 bases, J lost 0 bases, and 15 bases stayed unmatched. This chain's CDR3 is CSARPYTSGSPLSSYNEQFF. DNA for the CDR3: TGCAGTGCTAGACCCTACACTAGCGGGAGCCCCCTGAGCTCCTACAATGAGCAGTTCTTC.

Details on this clonotype: A much larger clone differs from this one at a single base, so this may be a read error. The rearrangement uses TRBV20-1 and TRBJ2-1; D may be TRBD2 (6 bases). CDR3 length: 14 amino acids. V was clipped by 5 bases and J by 2 bases, with 13 bases between them. Germline CDR1 reads DFQATT; CDR2 reads SNEGSKA (reference sequence). The CDR3 nucleotides read TGCAGTGCTGCTAGCGTGACCACCTACAATGAGCAGTTCTTC. Its protein product is CSAASVTTYNEQFF.

The rearrangement links TRBV6-2 or TRBV6-3 to TRBJ1-1; D call uncertain. V lost 10 bases to trimming and J lost 3 bases, with 21 bases between them. The length of the CDR3 is 15 residues. Per germline, CDR1 MNHEY and CDR2 SVGEGT. CDR3 nucleotides: TGTGCCATCAGCCCCAGGAAGGGAAAGTACACTGAAGCTTTCTTT. This encodes CAISPRKGKYTEAFF.

The chain employs TRBV25-1 and TRBJ2-5; a weak D match, TRBD1 (6 bases). This CDR3 comprises 13 residues. Trimming left V 4 bases short and J 5 bases short, with 11 bases between. Germline-derived CDR1 and CDR2 are MGHDK and SYGVNS. The CDR3 spells CASSGGQSETQYF. The CDR3 DNA reads as TGTGCCAGCAGTGGAGGACAGTCGGAGACCCAGTACTTC.

A word on this clonotype: Compared with germline, one end of the junction differs, possibly owing to a read error. The chain combines TRBV7-2 with TRBJ2-1; 9 bases line up with TRBD1. CDR3 length equals 17 residues. Germline V gives CDR1 SGHTA, CDR2 FQGNSA. For the CDR3, the DNA is TGTGCCGGCAGCCAAGTTGGCACAGGGGGCATCAGGAATGAGCAGTTCTTC. As protein: CAGSQVGTGGIRNEQFF.